The rows below give T cell receptor beta chains drawn from one sample of a study of CD8 T cells in ankylosing spondylitis. From the 5' RACE reads, TCRdb called clonotypes with MiXCR, one entry per CDR3 protein. The table records more than 150,000 distinct CDR3 sequences, 10% to 15% of them present only once. Sequenced material: blood, either unsorted or a sorted T cell fraction (not recorded which). The receptor source for this set is a female donor with ankylosing spondylitis or in good health (not recorded which). CDR3s include the opening cysteine and the closing phenylalanine or tryptophan. The D gene is left open where the match is weak. Some rows mark clone size as missing; the rest say once, few, many or name a class of expanded clone.

v_gene	d_gene	j_gene	abundance	CDR3nt	CDR3aa
TRBV12-3/TRBV12-4	NA	TRBJ2-3	many	TGTGCCAGCAGCCGTCGTCAGGTCACGCAGTATTTT	CASSRRQVTQYF
TRBV12-3/TRBV12-4	NA	TRBJ1-2	many	TGTGCCAGCAGTTCGGGATTCTTATATGGCTACACCTTC	CASSSGFLYGYTF
TRBV9	NA	TRBJ1-6	many	TGTGCCAGCAGCGTAGGGGGTTTTGATTCACCCCTCCACTTT	CASSVGGFDSPLHF
TRBV11-2	NA	TRBJ1-6	few	TGTGCCAGCAGCCCGGGTGTTTTAAGATCACCCCTCCACTTT	CASSPGVLRSPLHF
TRBV9	NA	TRBJ2-5	NA	TGTGCCAGCAGCGTAGGGTGGTTGGAGACCCAGTACTTC	CASSVGWLETQYF
TRBV30	TRBD2	TRBJ2-2	NA	TGTGCCTGGAGTGTGAGAGAGAGCGGGAGGGCCCGGACCGGGGAGCTGTTTTTT	CAWSVRESGRARTGELFF
TRBV12-3/TRBV12-4	NA	TRBJ2-6	many	TGTGCCAGCATCCTAAGGGCAGGACTTTCTTCTGGGGCCAACGTCCTGACTTTC	CASILRAGLSSGANVLTF
TRBV7-2	NA	TRBJ2-7	many	TGTGCCAGCAGCTTAAACGCCTTTGACGAGCAGTACTTC	CASSLNAFDEQYF
TRBV3-1	NA	TRBJ1-2	many	TGTGCCAGCAGCCCAACGGGGGCAGCTCGCGGCTACACCTTC	CASSPTGAARGYTF
TRBV6-1	NA	TRBJ1-2	many	TGTGCCAGCAGTGAAGGTAGTGGGAAACTCTATGGCTACACCTTC	CASSEGSGKLYGYTF